This T cell receptor beta chain was profiled in a study of patients and donors after allogeneic stem cell transplantation. Germline trimming cut 3 bases from V and 5 bases from J; bases unmatched to any gene: 4. The CDR3 spans 15 residues. Germline V gene lookup returns CDR1 MDHEN and CDR2 SYDVKM. Each CDR3 protein gets one entry after TCRdb re-called the RT-PCR reads with MiXCR. This sample has under 200,000 distinct CDR3 sequences, with over 25% found just once. Input material: blood, either unsorted or a sorted T cell fraction (not recorded which). The chain couples TRBV28 to TRBJ1-4; 9 bases line up with TRBD1. The receptor was isolated from a human donor who was either an allogeneic HSCT recipient or a stem cell or donor lymphocyte infusion donor (not recorded which). It is not recorded whose cells these are; they may come from a transplant donor. CDR3 amino acids: CASSFSGTGNEKLFF. CDR3 in DNA: TGTGCCAGCAGTTTTTCCGGGACAGGGAATGAAAAACTGTTTTTT. The whole variable domain, remainder taken from reference TRBV28 and TRBJ1-4, is DVKVTQSSRYLVKRTGEKVFLECVQDMDHENMFWYRQDPGLGLRLIYFSYDVKMKEKGDIPEGYSVSREKKERFSLILESASTNQTSMYLCASSFSGTGNEKLFFGSGTQLSVL.